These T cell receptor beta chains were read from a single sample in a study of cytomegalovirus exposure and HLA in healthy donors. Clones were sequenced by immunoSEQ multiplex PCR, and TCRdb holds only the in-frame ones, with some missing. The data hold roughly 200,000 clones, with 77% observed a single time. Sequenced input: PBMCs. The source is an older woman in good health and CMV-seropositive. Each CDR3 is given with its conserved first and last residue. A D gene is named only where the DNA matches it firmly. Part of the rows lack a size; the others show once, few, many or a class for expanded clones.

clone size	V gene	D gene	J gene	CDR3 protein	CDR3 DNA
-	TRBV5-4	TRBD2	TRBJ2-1	CASSSASGGAVGGEQFF	TGTGCCAGCAGCAGCGCTAGCGGGGGGGCCGTCGGCGGGGAGCAGTTCTTC
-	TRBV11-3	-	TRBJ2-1	CASSLEGRGGRDYNEQFF	TGTGCCAGCAGCTTAGAAGGTAGGGGGGGGCGCGACTACAATGAGCAGTTCTTC
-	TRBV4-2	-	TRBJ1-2	CASSDLGRDYGYTF	TGTGCCAGCAGCGACCTGGGGAGGGACTATGGCTACACCTTC
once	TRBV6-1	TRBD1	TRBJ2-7	CASTGTGFSEQYF	TGTGCCAGCACCGGGACAGGGTTCTCCGAGCAGTACTTC
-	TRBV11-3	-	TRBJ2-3	CASSLDLAGPQYF	TGTGCCAGCAGCTTAGATTTGGCAGGGCCGCAGTATTTT
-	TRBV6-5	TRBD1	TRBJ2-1	CASSSPGTGYNEQFF	TGTGCCAGCAGTTCACCCGGGACAGGGTATAATGAGCAGTTCTTC
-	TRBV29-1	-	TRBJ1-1	CSVDEAPNTEAFF	TGCAGCGTTGATGAGGCCCCGAACACTGAAGCTTTCTTT
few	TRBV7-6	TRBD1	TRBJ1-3	CASSLTGTLDSGNTIYF	TGTGCCAGCAGCTTGACAGGGACCCTCGACTCTGGAAACACCATATATTTT
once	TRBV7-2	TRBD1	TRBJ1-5	CASSRTGGADQPQHF	TGTGCCAGCAGCCGGACAGGGGGTGCGGATCAGCCCCAGCATTTT
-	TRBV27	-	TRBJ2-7	CASSFRPGLGYEQYF	TGTGCCAGCAGTTTTAGGCCAGGTCTTGGGTACGAGCAGTACTTC
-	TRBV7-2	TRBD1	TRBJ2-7	CASSLWDRGTYEQYF	TGTGCCAGCAGCTTGTGGGACAGGGGAACCTACGAGCAGTACTTC
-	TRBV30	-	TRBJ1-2	CAWEVDRSNYGYTF	TGTGCCTGGGAGGTGGACAGATCTAACTATGGCTACACCTTC
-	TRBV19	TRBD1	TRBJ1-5	CASSVQGVRQPQHF	TGTGCCAGTAGTGTTCAGGGGGTAAGGCAGCCCCAGCATTTT
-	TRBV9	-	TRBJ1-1	CASSVGGRGITEAFF	TGTGCCAGCAGCGTAGGGGGCAGGGGAATCACTGAAGCTTTCTTT
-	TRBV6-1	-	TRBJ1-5	CASSESSGDQPQHF	TGTGCCAGCAGTGAAAGTTCGGGTGATCAGCCCCAGCATTTT
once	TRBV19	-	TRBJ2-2	CASSIVATGELFF	TGTGCCAGTAGTATAGTGGCTACCGGGGAGCTGTTTTTT
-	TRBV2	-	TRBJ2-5	CASSEGTAQETQYF	TGTGCCAGCAGTGAAGGGACAGCACAAGAGACCCAGTACTTC
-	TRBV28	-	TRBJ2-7	CASRKPQGYEQYF	TGTGCCAGCAGGAAACCTCAGGGCTACGAGCAGTACTTC
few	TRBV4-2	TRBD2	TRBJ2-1	CASSRWAGVGNEQFF	TGTGCCAGCAGCCGGTGGGCGGGAGTTGGGAATGAGCAGTTCTTC
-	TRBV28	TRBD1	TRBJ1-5	CASSLYTGGAGAGQPQHF	TGTGCCAGCAGTTTATATACAGGGGGCGCAGGCGCAGGTCAGCCCCAGCATTTT